This TCR beta chain was identified in a study of shared clonotypes between healthy human individuals. Study-level background: Each donor's CD4 naive and CD4 memory cells filled three plates apiece, CD8 naive two, and CD8 memory one.

The length of the CDR3 is 14 residues. Germline CDR1 and CDR2: SQVTM and ANQGSEA. Trimming cost V 6 bases and J 1 base, with 12 bases left between them. A CD45RA-negative memory subset and a CD45RA+ naive subset were separated from the CD4+ cells. Generated by immunoSEQ multiplex PCR, the TCRdb table keeps only in-frame clones and is missing some. The sample shows over 1.5 million clones, approximately 98% of them seen only once. The receptor was isolated from a man under 40 in good health. The rearrangement uses TRBV29-1 and TRBJ2-2, with D unresolved. The sample was naive CD4+ T cells sorted from blood. Specified subset: CD45RA+ positively selected. The CDR3 sequence: CSVLVRRNTGELFF. The CDR3 region has the DNA TGCAGCGTCCTTGTGCGGAGGAACACCGGGGAGCTGTTTTTT.